What follows is one T cell receptor beta chain and its context. Its cognate antigen is unknown. The entry originates in a study of T cell repertoires in cytomegalovirus infection. This CDR3 is built from 15 residues. CDR1 and CDR2 from the germline V gene are SGHDT and YYEEEE. V was pared by 4 bases and J by 4 bases, with 14 bases between. A single record per CDR3 protein comes from TCRdb applying MiXCR to the reads. The table includes approximately 990,000 distinct CDR3 sequences, approximately 32% detected once. The TCR was taken from a human donor in good health (CMV status not recorded). Some clones in this sample may be carry-over from other donors' samples. Sequencing used cultured CD8+ T cells from PBMCs, obtained from culture after CMV antigen stimulation. The V gene is TRBV5-6, the J gene TRBJ2-2; maybe TRBD1 (5 bases). The CDR3 coding sequence is TGTGCCAGCAGCCTTTCCTTAGGGGTCACCGGGGAGCTGTTTTTT. Translated, it gives CASSLSLGVTGELFF.